The 25 T cell receptor beta chains below come from one sample, sequenced in a study of CXCR3-negative and CXCR3-positive naive CD8 T cells. Study-level results: Naive CXCR3-positive cells had TRB CDR3s more hydrophobic than those of CXCR3-negative naive cells.

The TRB cDNA libraries were prepared by 5' RACE with UMI labels. TCRdb reprocessed the 5' RACE reads, keeping one entry per CDR3 protein, no DNA. The sample totals tens of thousands of distinct CDR3 sequences; its top ten clones hold almost 0.55%. Their recognized antigens are unknown. Sequenced input: naive CXCR3+ CD8+ T cells from blood. Subset indicated: CD45RO-CCR7+CD27+CD95- naive CD8+ T cells expressing CXCR3 (TNR3+). These receptors were taken from a human donor in good health. Some clones in this sample may be carry-over from other donors' samples.

The V gene is TRBV7-6, the J gene TRBJ2-3; TCRdb names TRBD2, which stays unverified in the absence of DNA. There are 15 residues in the CDR3. From germline, CDR1 is SGHVS and CDR2 FNYEAQ. The CDR3 sequence: CASSLAPREGDTQYF.

The chain carries TRBV24-1 and TRBJ1-5. The V gene's germline CDR1 is KGHDR and CDR2 SFDVKD. The length of the CDR3 is 13 residues. The CDR3 region is CATSDRGFQPQHF.

V is TRBV28 and J is TRBJ1-2. Germline CDR1 MDHEN, CDR2 SYDVKM. The CDR3 has 14 residues. The CDR3 protein is CASSPRREVDGYTF.

The chain couples TRBV6-6 to TRBJ1-1; TCRdb selects TRBD1, and the lack of DNA leaves this call unchecked. The CDR3 contains 14 residues. Germline V gene sequence: CDR1 MNHNY, CDR2 SVGAGI (reference sequence). CDR3 region: CASSYSSGTNEAFF.

The V and J genes are TRBV7-9 and TRBJ2-3; the D call from TCRdb, TRBD2, cannot be confirmed without DNA. The germline V gene encodes CDR1 SEHNR and CDR2 FQNEAQ (reference sequence). The CDR3 is 15 residues long. The CDR3 sequence: CASSRTGGATDTQYF.

The chain couples TRBV2 to TRBJ2-5; TCRdb's assignment of TRBD2 cannot be checked, as there is no DNA. The CDR3 is 23 amino acids. Germline V CDR1 and CDR2: SNHLY, FYNNEI. The CDR3 region is CASGVATGLGWLTTTRDQETQYF.

The chain is built from TRBV6-5 and TRBJ2-5; TCRdb proposes TRBD1, but this gene call is untestable without DNA. The CDR3 consists of 13 residues. Germline CDR1 reads MNHEY; CDR2 reads SVGAGI. The CDR3 is CASSRDAAGAQYF.

Here the CDR3 reads CASRLGGDTEAFF. The chain recombines TRBV27 with TRBJ1-1; TCRdb picks TRBD1, but there is no DNA to check that call. There are 13 residues in the CDR3. Germline CDR1 MNHEY, CDR2 SMNVEV (reference sequence).

V usage is TRBV6-6 and J usage is TRBJ2-3; TCRdb's assignment of TRBD2 cannot be checked, as there is no DNA. The germline V gene has CDR1 MNHNY and CDR2 SVGAGI (reference sequence). This CDR3 spans 15 amino acids. The CDR3 sequence is CASKISGGGTDTQYF.

V usage is TRBV5-1 and J usage is TRBJ2-5; with no DNA, the TCRdb D assignment of TRBD2 cannot be verified. This CDR3 spans 17 amino acids. The germline CDR1 and CDR2 sequences are SGHRS and YFSETQ. CDR3 amino acids: CASSPPPTPDDQETQYF.

The chain combines TRBV7-2 with TRBJ1-1. CDR3 length equals 12 residues. Per germline, CDR1 SGHTA and CDR2 FQGNSA. The CDR3 spells CASSSANTEAFF.

J is TRBJ2-7 and V is TRBV5-1. This CDR3 spans 15 amino acids. The germline V gene encodes CDR1 SGHRS and CDR2 YFSETQ. The CDR3: CASSLESGTSYEQYF.

The chain couples TRBV7-2 to TRBJ2-7. Germline CDR1 is SGHTA and CDR2 is FQGNSA. The CDR3 extends over 13 amino acids. The CDR3 loop reads CASSLAGPYEQYF. Based on the CDR3 plus reference TRBV7-2 and TRBJ2-7, the full variable domain is GAGVSQSPSNKVTEKGKDVELRCDPISGHTALYWYRQSLGQGLEFLIYFQGNSAPDKSGLPSDRFSAERTGGSVSTLTIQRTQQEDSAVYLCASSLAGPYEQYFGPGTRLTVT.

The rearrangement links TRBV7-9 to TRBJ2-4; there is no DNA to check the TCRdb D call of TRBD1. CDR1 SEHNR and CDR2 FQNEAQ come from the germline V gene (reference sequence). The CDR3 totals 14 residues. CDR3: CASSPVGAKNIQYF.

This chain links TRBV7-6 with TRBJ2-2; TCRdb designates TRBD1, a call that cannot be tested without DNA. The V gene's germline CDR1 is SGHVS and CDR2 FNYEAQ. CDR3 length equals 15 residues. The CDR3 spells CASSWTGGPTGELFF.

The CDR3 protein is CASSLLTGPTGELFF. The chain recombines TRBV5-4 with TRBJ2-2; there is no DNA to check the TCRdb D call of TRBD1. This CDR3 has 15 amino acids. The germline V gene has CDR1 SGHNT and CDR2 YYREEE (reference sequence). The complete variable domain, with remaining parts taken from reference TRBV5-4 and TRBJ2-2, reads ETGVTQSPTHLIKTRGQQVTLRCSSQSGHNTVSWYQQALGQGPQFIFQYYREEENGRGNFPPRFSGLQFPNYSSELNVNALELDDSALYLCASSLLTGPTGELFFGEGSRLTVL.

The V call is TRBV29-1, the J call TRBJ2-7; TCRdb picks TRBD1, but there is no DNA to check that call. CDR1 and CDR2 from the germline V gene are SQVTM and ANQGSEA. The CDR3 runs 13 residues. The CDR3 loop reads CSFRDGESYEQYF.

CDR3: CAISAEARRYNEQFF. The V and J genes are TRBV10-3 and TRBJ2-1; TCRdb returns TRBD2, unconfirmable since there is no DNA. The germline gives CDR1 ENHRY, CDR2 SYGVKD. This CDR3 is 15 amino acids long.

This sequence joins TRBV7-9 and TRBJ2-2; without DNA, the TCRdb call of TRBD1 cannot be checked. Germline values: CDR1 SEHNR, CDR2 FQNEAQ (reference sequence). The CDR3 totals 15 residues. CDR3 loop: CASSPTGLNTGELLF. Drawing the rest from reference TRBV7-9 and TRBJ2-2, the complete variable domain is DTGVSQNPRHKITKRGQNVTFRCDPISEHNRLYWYRQTLGQGPEFLTYFQNEAQLEKSRLLSDRFSAERPKGSFSTLEIQRTEQGDSAMYLCASSPTGLNTGELLFGEGSRLTVL.

The CDR3 loop is CSAPRPLAKNIQYF. The chain joins TRBV20-1 to TRBJ2-4; no DNA is available, so the TRBD1 call from TCRdb remains unchecked. Germline V gene sequence: CDR1 DFQATT, CDR2 SNEGSKA (reference sequence). The CDR3 totals 14 residues.

V is TRBV5-1 and J is TRBJ2-7; TCRdb lists TRBD2, though no DNA is available to test this call. Germline-derived CDR1 and CDR2 are SGHRS and YFSETQ. The CDR3 sequence is 12 residues long. The CDR3 region is CASSLEGHEQYF.

The chain links TRBV29-1 to TRBJ1-1; the D call of TRBD1 rests on TCRdb alone, since no DNA is present to check it. The CDR3 extends over 13 amino acids. CDR1 and CDR2 (germline): SQVTM, ANQGSEA. The CDR3 reads CSVERGENTEAFF.

The chain recombines TRBV23-1 with TRBJ2-3; TCRdb outputs TRBD2, but without DNA this stays unchecked. TRBV23-1 is an ORF for which the function is uncertain. The CDR3 covers 17 residues. The CDR3 region is CASSNPGPALSTDTQYF.

This rearrangement joins TRBV12-3 or TRBV12-4 to TRBJ2-5; the TCRdb call, TRBD2, lacks DNA for checking. The CDR3 runs 17 residues. CDR3 protein: CASSSDQAERAQETQYF.

V usage is TRBV29-1 and J usage is TRBJ2-7; there is no DNA to check the TCRdb D call of TRBD1. From germline, CDR1 is SQVTM and CDR2 ANQGSEA. This CDR3 region has 12 residues. This CDR3 reads CSARAGSHEQYF.